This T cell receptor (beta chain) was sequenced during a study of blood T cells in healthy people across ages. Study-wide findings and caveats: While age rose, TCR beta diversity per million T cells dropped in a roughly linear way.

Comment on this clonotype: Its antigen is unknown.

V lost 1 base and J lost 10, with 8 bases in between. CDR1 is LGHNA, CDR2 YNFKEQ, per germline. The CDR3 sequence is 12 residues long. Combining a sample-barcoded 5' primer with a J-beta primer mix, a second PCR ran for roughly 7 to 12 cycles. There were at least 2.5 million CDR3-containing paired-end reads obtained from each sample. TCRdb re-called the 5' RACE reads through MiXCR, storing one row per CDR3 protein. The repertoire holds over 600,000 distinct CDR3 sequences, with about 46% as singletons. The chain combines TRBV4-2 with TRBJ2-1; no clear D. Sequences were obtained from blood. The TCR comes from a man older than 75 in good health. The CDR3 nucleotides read TGTGCCAGCAGCCAAGGGGTGCGGGAGCAGTTCTTC. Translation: CASSQGVREQFF.